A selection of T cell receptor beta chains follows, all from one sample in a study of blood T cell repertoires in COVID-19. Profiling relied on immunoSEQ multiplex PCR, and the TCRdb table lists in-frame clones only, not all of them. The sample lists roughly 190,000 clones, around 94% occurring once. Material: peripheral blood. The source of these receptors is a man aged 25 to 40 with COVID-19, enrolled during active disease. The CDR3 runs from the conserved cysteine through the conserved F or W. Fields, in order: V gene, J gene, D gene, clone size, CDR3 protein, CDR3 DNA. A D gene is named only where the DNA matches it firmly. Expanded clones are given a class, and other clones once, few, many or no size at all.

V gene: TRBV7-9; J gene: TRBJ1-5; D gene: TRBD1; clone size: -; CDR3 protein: CASSRQGAHQPQHF; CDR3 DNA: TGTGCCAGCAGCCGACAGGGGGCGCATCAGCCCCAGCATTTT
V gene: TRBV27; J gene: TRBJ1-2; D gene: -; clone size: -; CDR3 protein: CASSLYRGYYGYTF; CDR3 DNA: TGTGCCAGCAGTTTATATCGCGGTTACTATGGCTACACCTTC
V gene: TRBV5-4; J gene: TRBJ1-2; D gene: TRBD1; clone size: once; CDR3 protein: CASSSDRANYGYTF; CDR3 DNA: TGTGCCAGCAGCTCCGACAGGGCGAACTATGGCTACACCTTC
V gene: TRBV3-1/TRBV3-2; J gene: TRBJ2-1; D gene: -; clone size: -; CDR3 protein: CASSPGEGGTEQFF; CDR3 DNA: TGTGCCAGCAGCCCAGGGGAGGGGGGTACTGAGCAGTTCTTC
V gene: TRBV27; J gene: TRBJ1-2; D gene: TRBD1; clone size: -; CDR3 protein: CASRGSNRGRDGYTF; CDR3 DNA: TGTGCCAGCAGAGGGAGTAACAGGGGTCGCGATGGCTACACCTTC
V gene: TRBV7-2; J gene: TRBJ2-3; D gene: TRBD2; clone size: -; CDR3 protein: CASSPQRGRTDTQYF; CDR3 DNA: TGTGCCAGCAGCCCCCAGCGGGGGCGGACAGATACGCAGTATTTT
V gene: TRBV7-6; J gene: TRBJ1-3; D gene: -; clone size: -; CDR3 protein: CASSSQTGVPGNTIYF; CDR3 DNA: TGTGCCAGCAGCTCCCAAACCGGGGTTCCTGGAAACACCATATATTTT
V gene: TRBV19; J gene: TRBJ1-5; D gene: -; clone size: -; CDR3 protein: CASSARDNNQPQHF; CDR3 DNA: TGTGCCAGTAGTGCCCGGGACAACAATCAGCCCCAGCATTTT
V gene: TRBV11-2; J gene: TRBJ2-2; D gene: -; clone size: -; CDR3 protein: CATRGTGELFF; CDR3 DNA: TGTGCCACCCGGGGCACCGGGGAGCTGTTTTTT
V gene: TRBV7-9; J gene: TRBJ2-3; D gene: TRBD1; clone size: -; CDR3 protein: CASSPQGLIDTQYF; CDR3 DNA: TGTGCCAGCAGCCCACAGGGGCTGATAGATACGCAGTATTTT
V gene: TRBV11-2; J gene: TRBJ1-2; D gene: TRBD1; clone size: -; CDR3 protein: CASSPGGQGKANYGYTF; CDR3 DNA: TGTGCCAGCAGCCCTGGAGGACAGGGTAAAGCTAACTATGGCTACACCTTC
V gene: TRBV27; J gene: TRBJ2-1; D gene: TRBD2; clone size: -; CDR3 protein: CASTYSGGTYNEQFF; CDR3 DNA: TGTGCCAGCACCTATAGCGGGGGGACTTACAATGAGCAGTTCTTC
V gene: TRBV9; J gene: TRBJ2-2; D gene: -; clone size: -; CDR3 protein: CASSVVRGRDTGELFF; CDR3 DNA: TGTGCCAGCAGCGTAGTAAGGGGCAGGGACACCGGGGAGCTGTTTTTT
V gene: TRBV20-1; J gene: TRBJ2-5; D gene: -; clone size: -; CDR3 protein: CSALAQETQYF; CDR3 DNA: TGCAGTGCTCTAGCGCAAGAGACCCAGTACTTC
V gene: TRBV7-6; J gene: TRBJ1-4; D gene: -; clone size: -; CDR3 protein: CASSLSGTTNEKLFF; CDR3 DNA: TGTGCCAGCAGCTTATCGGGAACAACTAATGAAAAACTGTTTTTT
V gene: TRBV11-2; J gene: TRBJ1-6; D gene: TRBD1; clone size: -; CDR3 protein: CASSPRTGSSPLHF; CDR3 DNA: TGTGCCAGCAGCCCCCGGACAGGAAGTTCACCCCTCCACTTT
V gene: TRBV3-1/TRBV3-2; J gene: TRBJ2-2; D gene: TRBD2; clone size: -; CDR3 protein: CASSQGLVGLAGATGELFF; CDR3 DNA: TGTGCCAGCAGCCAAGGTCTGGTGGGACTAGCGGGGGCCACCGGGGAGCTGTTTTTT
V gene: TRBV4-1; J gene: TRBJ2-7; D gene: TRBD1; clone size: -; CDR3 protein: CASSRGTGGTYEQYF; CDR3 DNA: TGCGCCAGCAGCCGAGGGACAGGGGGGACCTACGAGCAGTACTTC
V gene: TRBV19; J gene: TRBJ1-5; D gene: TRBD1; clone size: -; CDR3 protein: CASSPQGVHQPQHF; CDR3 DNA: TGTGCCAGTAGTCCCCAGGGGGTGCATCAGCCCCAGCATTTT
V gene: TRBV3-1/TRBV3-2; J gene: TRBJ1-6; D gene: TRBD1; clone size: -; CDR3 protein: CASSPLSDRVDSPLHF; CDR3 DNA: TGTGCCAGCAGCCCTCTCTCGGACAGGGTTGATTCACCCCTCCACTTT
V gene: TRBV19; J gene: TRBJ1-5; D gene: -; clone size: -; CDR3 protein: CASSAWSSPVGQPQHF; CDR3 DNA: TGTGCCAGTAGTGCCTGGAGTTCACCAGTGGGTCAGCCCCAGCATTTT
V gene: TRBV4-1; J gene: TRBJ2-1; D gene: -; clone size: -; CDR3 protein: CASSEGAGRYNEQFF; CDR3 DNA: TGCGCCAGCAGCGAAGGGGCAGGGAGGTACAATGAGCAGTTCTTC
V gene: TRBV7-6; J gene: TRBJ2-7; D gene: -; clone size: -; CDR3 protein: CASSLGHLDEQYF; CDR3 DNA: TGTGCCAGCAGCTTAGGGCACCTCGACGAGCAGTACTTC
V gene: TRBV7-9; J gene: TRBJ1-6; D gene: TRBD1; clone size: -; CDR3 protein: CASSPGQGVIHSPLHF; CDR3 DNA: TGTGCCAGCAGCCCAGGGCAGGGGGTCATACATTCACCCCTCCACTTT
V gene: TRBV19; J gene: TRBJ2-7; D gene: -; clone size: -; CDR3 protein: CASSIDRDSYEQYF; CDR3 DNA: TGTGCCAGTAGTATAGACAGGGACTCCTACGAGCAGTACTTC
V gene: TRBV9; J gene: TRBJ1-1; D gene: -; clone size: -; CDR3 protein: CASSVGGGSSTTEAFF; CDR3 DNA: TGTGCCAGCAGCGTAGGCGGGGGAAGTTCGACCACTGAAGCTTTCTTT
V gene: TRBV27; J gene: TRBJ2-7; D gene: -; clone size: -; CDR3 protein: CASGSGPSYEQYF; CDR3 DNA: TGTGCCAGCGGGTCAGGGCCCTCCTACGAGCAGTACTTC
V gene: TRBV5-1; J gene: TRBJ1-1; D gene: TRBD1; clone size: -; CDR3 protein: CASSPWTGGSTEAFF; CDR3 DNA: TGCGCCAGCAGTCCCTGGACAGGGGGGAGCACTGAAGCTTTCTTT
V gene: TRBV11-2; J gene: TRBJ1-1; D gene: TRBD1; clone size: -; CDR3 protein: CASSLLAGGGTEAFF; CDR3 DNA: TGTGCCAGCAGCTTATTGGCAGGGGGTGGTACTGAAGCTTTCTTT
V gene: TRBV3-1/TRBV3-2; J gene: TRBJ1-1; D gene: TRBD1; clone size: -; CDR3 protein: CASSHTTGATEAFF; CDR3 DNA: TGTGCCAGCAGCCATACCACAGGGGCGACTGAAGCTTTCTTT